The source of this TCR beta chain is a study of T cell responses to AZD1222 COVID-19 vaccine. Study-level information: The analysis combined second doses at about 4 or about 12 weeks. The study's findings and limits: Baseline serostatus was positive in only a handful of AZD1222 recipients. Following two doses of AZD1222, Spike-specific TCR breadth and depth rose. Reportedly, nearly half the spike-specific TCRs target unmutated variant regions.

TCRdb's table, derived via immunoSEQ multiplex PCR, lists solely in-frame clones and lacks some. The sample yields about 190,000 clones, roughly 88% seen once. About this clone: Its antigen remains unidentified. The sample contains more than one DNA sequence encoding this CDR3.

The CDR3 consists of 15 residues. V lost 5 bases and J 0 bases, leaving 10 bases between the germline ends. Germline CDR1 reads SGHVS; CDR2 reads FQNEAQ. The chain has TRBV7-8 and TRBJ1-4; no clear D gene. This sequence originates from an adult in good health. This material consisted of peripheral blood, taken on day 0 of AZD1222 vaccination. CDR3 sequence: CASSPDSSTNEKLFF. In nucleotides, the CDR3 is TGTGCCAGCAGCCCCGACTCCTCAACTAATGAAAAACTGTTTTTT.